Here is one TCR beta chain with its context. Without a recorded count, this clonotype is taken to be medium-sized (0.01 to 0.1%) from its frequency. The antigen it binds to is not known. The instrument given in TCRdb is NextSeq 550. The Human TCR Profiling Kit (MiLaboratory) was used to prepare UMI-labeled 5' RACE TRB cDNA libraries. The full amount of extracted RNA was used for cDNA synthesis, and the full amount of resulting cDNA was used for PCR amplification. Libraries were prepared in parallel with an identical number of PCR cycles. Per the original workflow: With a requirement of at least two reads per UMI, MIGEC and MiXCR extracted about 50,000 +/- 10,000 unique UMI-labeled TRB cDNA molecules per library. On average, roughly 40,000 +/- 10,000 functional in-frame TRB CDR3 nucleotide clonotypes lacking stop codons were found per library. After each sample was downsampled to 5000 UMI-labeled TRB molecules, VDJtools was used to calculate diversity metrics such as normalized Shannon-Wiener and Chao1. VDJtools computed clonotype-size-weighted physicochemical properties of the central five CDR3 residues: interaction energy, strength, volume and Kidera factor 4. After TCRdb reprocessed the reads, each CDR3 protein sequence was kept as one row, without DNA. TCRdb's processing, not the study's, gives the V and J calls here. The sample's clone listing holds 7,000 or so distinct CDR3 sequences. About 1.9% of the sample comes from the top ten.

For every CD8+ T cell subset, about 300,000 cells were flow-sorted straight into RLT lysis buffer, and each subset was sorted in triplicate. To keep memory contaminants out, a stringent definition of naive CD8+ T cells was applied: CD45RO-CCR7+CD27+CD95-. Peripheral blood mononuclear cells were isolated from buffy coats using standard density gradient centrifugation. A FACSAria III was used to flow-sort naive CXCR3-negative and CXCR3-positive CD8+ T cells. Total RNA was extracted from sorted cells with an RNeasy Mini Kit. The data are from a study of CXCR3-negative and CXCR3-positive naive CD8 T cells (dated by TCRdb to about 2019). With regard to the full study: In total, some 140 million TRB reads were obtained, which works out to roughly 1.5 +/- 0.3 million reads per library. Diversity and physicochemical repertoire analyses covered around 10 donors pooled from two independent experiments. TRBV-TRBJ cluster analysis included naive subsets from 5 donors and memory cells from 3 donors. Paper-wide results and their limitations: Similar TRBV-TRBJ usage was shown by naive CXCR3-negative and CXCR3-positive cells from the same donor, whereas distinct patterns were shown by memory cells. Both naive subsets had comparably high repertoire diversity, while memory CD8+ T cells had much lower repertoire diversity. Surface CD5, linked to self-reactivity in mice, was comparable between naive subsets; TCR interaction strength was therefore also inferred from TRB CDR3 physicochemical properties. Freshly isolated PBMCs were used for most assays because CXCR3 expression partially decreased after cryopreservation. Compared with CXCR3-negative naive cells, CXCR3-positive naive cells had TRB CDR3s with higher hydrophobicity (lower Kidera factor 4), lower energy, and higher strength and volume indices.

Sequenced input: naive CXCR3+ CD8+ T cells from blood. The cell subset or site label here, explained by the study, means: CD45RO-CCR7+CD27+CD95- naive CD8+ T cells expressing CXCR3 (TNR3+). The TCR was taken from a human donor in good health. Some clones in this sample may be carry-over from other donors' samples.

CDR3 reads: CASRRSELRSTEAFF. The sequence links TRBV2 to TRBJ1-1. CDR1 and CDR2 were assigned from the germline V gene as SNHLY and FYNNEI. Its CDR3 holds 15 amino acids, cysteine through phenylalanine. Nucleotide data are not available.